These T cell receptor beta chains were read from a single sample in a study of T cell responses to AZD1222 COVID-19 vaccine. This table comes from immunoSEQ multiplex PCR, and its TCRdb copy is limited to in-frame clones, with some not included. The data contain over 150,000 clones, just under 95% of them singletons. Source: peripheral blood, taken 28 days after the second dose of the MenACWY control vaccine. The receptors shown here come from an adult who received the MenACWY meningococcal vaccine as a control. The CDR3 runs from the conserved cysteine through the conserved F or W. The D gene is left open where the match is weak. Clone size, where shown, is once, few, many, or a class for clones that have expanded.

clone_size	v_call	d_call	j_call	cdr3_aa	cdr3_nt
-	TRBV6-2/TRBV6-3	-	TRBJ1-2	CASSEQGGPYYGYTF	TGTGCCAGCAGCGAACAGGGTGGTCCGTACTATGGCTACACCTTC
-	TRBV6-1	-	TRBJ1-2	CASSEVTGGGRRYGYTF	TGTGCCAGCAGTGAAGTAACAGGAGGGGGGCGCAGGTATGGCTACACCTTC
-	TRBV5-5	-	TRBJ2-2	CASSLDLLVGYTGELFF	TGTGCCAGCAGCTTGGATCTTTTAGTTGGTTACACCGGGGAGCTGTTTTTT
-	TRBV6-5	-	TRBJ1-1	CASKTQGRGTEAFF	TGTGCCAGCAAGACGCAGGGGAGGGGCACTGAAGCTTTCTTT
once	TRBV28	-	TRBJ1-6	CASSPGSHSPLHF	TGTGCCAGCAGCCCGGGCTCGCATTCACCCCTCCACTTT
-	TRBV2	TRBD1	TRBJ2-3	CASRPGQGGTDTQYF	TGTGCCAGCAGGCCGGGACAGGGGGGCACAGATACGCAGTATTTT
-	TRBV9	-	TRBJ2-3	CASSVLGLADTQYF	TGTGCCAGCAGCGTCCTAGGTCTTGCGGATACGCAGTATTTT
-	TRBV5-5	-	TRBJ1-5	CASSLAVYSNQPQHF	TGTGCCAGCAGCTTGGCCGTCTATAGCAATCAGCCCCAGCATTTT
-	TRBV6-5	TRBD2	TRBJ2-2	CASSFQTSAAGELFF	TGTGCCAGCTCTTTTCAGACTAGCGCGGCCGGGGAGCTGTTTTTT
-	TRBV6-2/TRBV6-3	-	TRBJ2-2	CASSKTSPNTGELFF	TGTGCCAGCAGCAAGACTAGTCCCAACACCGGGGAGCTGTTTTTT
-	TRBV2	TRBD1	TRBJ1-1	CASISNGQVSWAFF	TGTGCCAGCATTTCGAATGGACAGGTGTCGTGGGCTTTCTTT
-	TRBV27	TRBD1	TRBJ1-5	CASSGTANQPQHF	TGTGCCAGTTCCGGGACAGCGAATCAGCCCCAGCATTTT
-	TRBV10-3	-	TRBJ1-5	CAISESGSNQPQHF	TGTGCCATCAGTGAGTCGGGGAGCAATCAGCCCCAGCATTTT
-	TRBV7-3	TRBD1	TRBJ1-5	CASSPTGGRGQPQHF	TGTGCCAGCAGCCCAACAGGGGGCCGTGGTCAGCCCCAGCATTTT
-	TRBV2	TRBD2	TRBJ2-7	CASSAGGYPYEQYF	TGTGCCAGCAGTGCGGGGGGGTACCCCTACGAGCAGTACTTC
few	TRBV5-3	-	TRBJ1-3	CARSLGDRASGNTIYF	TGTGCCAGAAGCTTGGGGGACCGGGCCTCTGGAAACACCATATATTTT
-	TRBV6-4	-	TRBJ1-1	CASSDSSADGIEAFF	TGTGCCAGCAGTGACTCCTCCGCGGACGGGATTGAAGCTTTCTTT
-	TRBV15	TRBD2	TRBJ2-5	CATSRDVGAGGPETQYF	TGTGCCACCAGCAGAGATGTCGGGGCGGGGGGGCCCGAGACCCAGTACTTC
once	TRBV18	-	TRBJ2-7	CASSPGHLYEQYF	TGTGCCAGCTCGCCGGGACACCTCTACGAGCAGTACTTC
-	TRBV7-2	-	TRBJ1-2	CASSPKLAYGYTF	TGTGCCAGCAGCCCAAAGCTCGCCTATGGCTACACCTTC
-	TRBV6-5	-	TRBJ2-7	CASSFGRVLRCEQYF	TGTGCCAGCAGTTTTGGACGGGTTCTACGCTGCGAGCAGTACTTC
-	TRBV7-6	TRBD2	TRBJ2-1	CASSLATGTSRYNEQFF	TGTGCCAGCAGCTTAGCTACCGGGACTAGCCGATACAATGAGCAGTTCTTC
-	TRBV28	-	TRBJ1-4	CASSPQGISEKLFF	TGTGCCAGCAGTCCACAGGGCATCAGTGAAAAACTGTTTTTT
-	TRBV12-3/TRBV12-4	-	TRBJ1-1	CASSLAGNTEAFF	TGTGCCAGCAGTTTGGCAGGGAACACTGAAGCTTTCTTT
-	TRBV27	-	TRBJ1-1	CASSFRTPNTEAFF	TGTGCCAGCAGTTTTCGGACACCCAACACTGAAGCTTTCTTT
-	TRBV18	TRBD1	TRBJ1-2	CASSPLSGGSDGYTF	TGTGCCAGCTCACCACTATCAGGGGGATCAGATGGCTACACCTTC
-	TRBV18	TRBD1	TRBJ2-7	CASSPGTGSLEQYF	TGTGCCAGCTCACCGGGGACAGGTTCCCTCGAGCAGTACTTC
-	TRBV7-8	TRBD1	TRBJ1-6	CASSLGDRGISPLHF	TGTGCCAGCAGCTTAGGAGACAGGGGGATCTCACCCCTCCACTTT
-	TRBV6-5	TRBD2	TRBJ2-5	CASSLAGGRETQYF	TGTGCCAGCAGTCTAGCGGGGGGACGGGAGACCCAGTACTTC
-	TRBV7-3	-	TRBJ2-3	CASSFRGAVTDTQYF	TGTGCCAGCAGCTTTCGGGGGGCGGTCACAGATACGCAGTATTTT
once	TRBV30	-	TRBJ1-5	CAWSVGRNQPQHF	TGTGCCTGGAGTGTAGGCCGTAATCAGCCCCAGCATTTT
-	TRBV10-2	-	TRBJ1-5	CASSESGAQHF	TGCGCCAGCAGTGAGTCGGGGGCCCAGCATTTT
-	TRBV19	-	TRBJ2-3	CASSWRVDADTQYF	TGTGCCAGTAGTTGGCGGGTCGACGCGGATACGCAGTATTTT
-	TRBV19	TRBD1	TRBJ1-5	CASGGTGNQPQHF	TGTGCCAGTGGTGGGACAGGCAATCAGCCCCAGCATTTT
-	TRBV28	TRBD1	TRBJ1-2	CASSLTGVGYTF	TGTGCCAGCAGCCTGACAGGGGTAGGCTACACCTTC
-	TRBV19	-	TRBJ1-1	CATAVGGTEAFF	TGTGCCACTGCGGTGGGGGGCACTGAAGCTTTCTTT
-	TRBV15	-	TRBJ1-1	CATSRDRRVTEAFF	TGTGCCACCAGCAGAGATCGGAGAGTAACTGAAGCTTTCTTT
-	TRBV18	TRBD2	TRBJ2-3	CASSPPSGGARDTQYF	TGTGCCAGCTCACCACCCAGCGGGGGGGCCCGGGATACGCAGTATTTT
-	TRBV15	-	TRBJ2-1	CATSRARTEEGYEQFF	TGTGCCACCAGCAGAGCCCGGACAGAAGAGGGATATGAGCAGTTCTTC
few	TRBV7-8	-	TRBJ2-3	CASSPRPGLDTQYF	TGTGCCAGCAGCCCTCGACCGGGATTGGATACGCAGTATTTT
-	TRBV29-1	-	TRBJ1-1	CSVAFTGGGNTEAFF	TGCAGCGTTGCCTTCACGGGGGGAGGGAACACTGAAGCTTTCTTT
-	TRBV10-2	-	TRBJ1-1	CASSESVHLLGTEAFF	TGCGCCAGCAGTGAGTCGGTACACCTTTTAGGGACTGAAGCTTTCTTT
-	TRBV7-9	-	TRBJ1-3	CASSFTGTFSGNTIYF	TGTGCCAGCAGCTTCACAGGGACTTTCTCTGGAAACACCATATATTTT
-	TRBV7-9	-	TRBJ1-5	CASSRMNQPQHF	TGTGCCAGCAGCCGGATGAATCAGCCCCAGCATTTT
-	TRBV30	-	TRBJ1-1	CAWRGTGGRTEAFF	TGTGCCTGGAGGGGGACGGGGGGCCGCACTGAAGCTTTCTTT
-	TRBV4-3	-	TRBJ2-2	CASSQAVGDLTGELFF	TGCGCCAGCAGCCAAGCGGTGGGGGACCTCACCGGGGAGCTGTTTTTT
-	TRBV18	TRBD1	TRBJ1-1	CASSRGDSEAFF	TGTGCCAGCTCCAGGGGGGATTCTGAAGCTTTCTTT
-	TRBV6-6	TRBD2	TRBJ2-2	CASSLRTSGGRGTGELFF	TGTGCCAGCAGTCTGAGGACTAGCGGGGGCAGAGGCACCGGGGAGCTGTTTTTT
-	TRBV7-3	-	TRBJ1-6	CASSLYPSVYNSPLHF	TGTGCCAGCAGCTTATACCCGTCGGTTTACAATTCACCCCTCCACTTT
-	TRBV7-6	TRBD1	TRBJ1-6	CASSPSPNVGTGSSPLHF	TGTGCCAGCAGCCCGTCCCCGAACGTTGGGACAGGTAGTTCACCCCTCCACTTT
once	TRBV7-6	-	TRBJ1-6	CASSLNPRRGGNSPLHF	TGTGCCAGCAGCTTAAACCCCAGGAGGGGAGGGAATTCACCCCTCCACTTT
-	TRBV7-3	TRBD1	TRBJ2-1	CASSLDRDPYNEQFF	TGTGCCAGCAGCTTAGACAGGGACCCCTACAATGAGCAGTTCTTC
-	TRBV5-4	-	TRBJ1-2	CASKMQGVDYGYTF	TGTGCCAGCAAAATGCAGGGTGTTGACTATGGCTACACCTTC
-	TRBV5-1	-	TRBJ1-1	CASSLAGWQAALAFF	TGCGCCAGCAGCTTGGCCGGTTGGCAGGCCGCTCTAGCTTTCTTT
-	TRBV4-2	-	TRBJ2-7	CASSQDLARSYEQYF	TGTGCCAGCAGCCAAGATCTGGCCCGATCCTACGAGCAGTACTTC
-	TRBV19	TRBD1	TRBJ1-4	CASSIQTGVNEKLFF	TGTGCCAGTAGTATCCAGACAGGGGTTAATGAAAAACTGTTTTTT
-	TRBV28	-	TRBJ2-5	CASSLSRRRKETQYF	TGTGCCAGCAGTTTGAGTCGACGGAGGAAGGAGACCCAGTACTTC
-	TRBV19	-	TRBJ1-4	CASSIAATNEKLFF	TGTGCCAGTAGTATCGCTGCAACTAATGAAAAACTGTTTTTT
-	TRBV3-1/TRBV3-2	-	TRBJ2-7	CASSSLRTEQYF	TGTGCCAGCAGCAGTCTGAGGACCGAGCAGTACTTC